The 20 T cell receptor beta chains below were found in one sample sequenced in a study of neoadjuvant anti-PD-1 for oral cavity cancer. Sample time point: after neoadjuvant nivolumab, at surgical resection. Repertoires were generated with immunoSEQ multiplex PCR, while TCRdb's copy carries only in-frame clones and drops some. The sample holds around 14,000 clones, approximately 74% seen once. The sequenced sample was PBMCs, obtained after nivolumab (anti-PD-1) treatment. The origin of the receptors is a person aged 35 to 85 with oral cavity squamous cell carcinoma.

The chain uses TRBV11-2 and TRBJ1-5; unclear D gene. Trimming left V 3 bases short and J 4 bases short, with 7 bases between. The CDR3 is 13 residues long. CDR1 and CDR2 from the germline V gene are SGHAT and FQNNGV. The CDR3 reads CASSFSENQPQHF. The CDR3 region has the DNA TGTGCCAGCAGCTTTTCGGAGAATCAGCCCCAGCATTTT.

This clone was observed once. V gene TRBV7-9 combines with J gene TRBJ2-2, with D uncertain. The CDR3 consists of 12 residues. Germline assignment: CDR1 SEHNR and CDR2 FQNEAQ (reference sequence). Deletions cut 2 bases from V and 7 bases from J, with 5 bases between. CDR3 in DNA: TGTGCCAGCAGCTTAATAGACGGGGAGCTGTTTTTT. This translates into CASSLIDGELFF.

This clone was picked up one time. The chain carries TRBV29-1 and TRBJ2-7, with a possible D match to TRBD1 (6 bases). There are 12 residues in the CDR3. Germline CDR1 SQVTM, CDR2 ANQGSEA. The germline V and J ends were trimmed by 5 bases and 2 bases, with 10 bases remaining between them. The CDR3 DNA follows: TGCAGCGTTTCCGGACAGCCCTACGAGCAGTACTTC. This encodes CSVSGQPYEQYF.

This clone was recorded a few times. The V call is TRBV30, the J call TRBJ1-1; D gene uncertain. The germline V gene has CDR1 GTSNPN and CDR2 SVGIG (reference sequence). The V end lost 5 bases, the J end lost 0 bases, and 7 bases lay between the germline ends. The CDR3 runs to 12 residues. As DNA, the CDR3 is TGTGCCTGGGCTGCCCTGAACACTGAAGCTTTCTTT. Protein: CAWAALNTEAFF.

The chain recombines TRBV4-1 with TRBJ2-2; TRBD1 agrees at 10 bases. Trimming at V came to 4 bases and at J to 10 bases, leaving 9 bases not matched to a gene. The CDR3 runs to 15 residues. Germline CDR1 is MGHRA and CDR2 is YSYEKL. CDR3 residues: CASSPDRGRIEELFF. The DNA of the CDR3 is TGCGCCAGCAGCCCGGACAGGGGGAGGATCGAGGAGCTGTTTTTT.

Here the CDR3 reads CASSHATNEKLFF. CDR3 sequence (DNA): TGTGCCAGCAGCCATGCAACTAATGAAAAACTGTTTTTT. This chain links TRBV7-3 with TRBJ1-4; D gene uncertain. Germline CDR1 SGHTA, CDR2 FQGTGA. The V gene lost 5 bases and the J gene lost 0 bases, with 4 bases spanning the gap. The length of the CDR3 is 13 residues.

This clone was observed once. The rearrangement uses TRBV6-1 and TRBJ2-5, with a weak D call TRBD1 (6 bases). Trimming removed 5 bases at V and 4 bases at J, with 17 bases between. CDR1 and CDR2 from the germline V gene are MNHNS and SASEGT. The CDR3 extends over 15 amino acids. CDR3 in amino acids: CASSLVDRSAETQYF. The CDR3 DNA reads TGTGCCAGCAGTCTCGTCGACAGGTCCGCAGAGACCCAGTACTTC.

The chain couples TRBV2 to TRBJ1-5; D unclear. The germline CDR1 and CDR2 sequences are SNHLY and FYNNEI. V shed 1 base and J shed 2 bases, with 12 bases lying between them. The CDR3 sequence is 16 residues long. CDR3 bases: TGTGCCAGCAGTGAAGAGTCATATGGGGGCAATCAGCCCCAGCATTTT. Residues: CASSEESYGGNQPQHF.

V and J are TRBV11-1 and TRBJ2-4; TRBD1 matches 9 bases. Germline-derived CDR1 and CDR2 are SGHAT and FQDESV (reference sequence). The CDR3 runs 14 residues. Unmatched junction bases numbered 2, after V lost 2 bases and J lost 6 bases. The CDR3: CASSLLDRGNIQYF. The CDR3, as DNA: TGTGCCAGCAGCTTACTGGACAGGGGAAACATTCAGTACTTC. Full variable domain (missing parts from reference TRBV11-1 and TRBJ2-4): EAEVAQSPRYKITEKSQAVAFWCDPISGHATLYWYRQILGQGPELLVQFQDESVVDDSQLPKDRFSAERLKGVDSTLKIQPAELGDSAMYLCASSLLDRGNIQYFGAGTRLSVL.

The genes are TRBV6-5 and TRBJ1-1; weak D call: TRBD1 (5 bases). The CDR3 is 11 residues long. The germline V and J ends were trimmed by 5 bases and 7 bases, with 8 bases remaining between them. The germline V gene has CDR1 MNHEY and CDR2 SVGAGI. The CDR3 sequence: CASSRDSEAFF. CDR3 DNA sequence: TGTGCCAGCAGTCGCGACAGTGAAGCTTTCTTT.

The V call is TRBV30, the J call TRBJ1-5; D not certain. The CDR3 totals 13 residues. The germline V and J ends were trimmed by 2 bases and 2 bases, with 7 bases remaining between them. The germline V gene has CDR1 GTSNPN and CDR2 SVGIG (reference sequence). The CDR3 DNA is TGTGCCTGGAGTTTCGGTGGCAATCAGCCCCAGCATTTT. It codes for CAWSFGGNQPQHF. The full variable domain, with the rest looked up from reference TRBV30 and TRBJ1-5, is SQTIHQWPATLVQPVGSPLSLECTVEGTSNPNLYWYRQAAGRGLQLLFYSVGIGQISSEVPQNLSASRPQDRQFILSSKKLLLSDSGFYLCAWSFGGNQPQHFGDGTRLSIL.

The chain carries TRBV4-1 and TRBJ2-7; 8 positions match TRBD1. Germline loops: CDR1 MGHRA, CDR2 YSYEKL. Trimming removed 4 bases from V and 2 bases from J; junction bases left unmatched: 7. The CDR3 runs to 15 residues. The CDR3 sequence: CASSLSGTGPYEQYF. The CDR3 DNA reads TGCGCCAGCAGCCTATCCGGGACAGGACCCTACGAGCAGTACTTC.

This sequence joins TRBV5-1 and TRBJ2-4; 8 bases map to TRBD1. V was clipped by 3 bases and J by 0 bases; unmatched bases: 11. CDR3 length: 18 residues. Germline lookup yields CDR1 SGHRS and CDR2 YFSETQ. CDR3 sequence: CASSSVQGAGLAKNIQYF. For the CDR3, the DNA is TGCGCCAGCAGCTCTGTTCAGGGGGCCGGGTTAGCCAAAAACATTCAGTACTTC.

This clone was observed a few times. CDR3 region: CASSLIGGLNTGELFF. DNA of the CDR3: TGTGCCAGCAGCTTAATCGGGGGTCTGAACACCGGGGAGCTGTTTTTT. The chain recombines TRBV7-6 with TRBJ2-2, with D perhaps matching TRBD2 (6 bases). Per germline, CDR1 SGHVS and CDR2 FNYEAQ. V was trimmed by 2 bases and J by 1 base, leaving 11 bases between them. The CDR3 contains 16 residues.

The chain couples TRBV28 to TRBJ2-7, with 13 bases fitting TRBD2. The germline CDR1 and CDR2 sequences are MDHEN and SYDVKM. J was trimmed by 2 bases and V by 6 bases; bases with no gene match: 10. The CDR3 loop spans 17 amino acids. The CDR3 sequence: CASRRTSGSVAPYEQYF. The CDR3, as DNA: TGTGCCAGCAGGCGGACTAGCGGGAGTGTAGCACCCTACGAGCAGTACTTC.

J is TRBJ2-7 and V is TRBV7-6; D is possibly TRBD2 (5 bases). The CDR3 runs to 14 residues. Germline lookup yields CDR1 SGHVS and CDR2 FNYEAQ. The V end lost 5 bases, the J end lost 0 bases, and 11 bases lay between the germline ends. The CDR3 spells CASSADGNSYEQYF. The CDR3 DNA reads as TGTGCCAGCAGCGCGGACGGGAACTCCTACGAGCAGTACTTC. Variable domain in full (rest from reference TRBV7-6 and TRBJ2-7): GAGVSQSPRYKVTKRGQDVALRCDPISGHVSLYWYRQALGQGPEFLTYFNYEAQQDKSGLPNDRFSAERPEGSISTLTIQRTEQRDSAMYRCASSADGNSYEQYFGPGTRLTVT.

The V and J genes are TRBV25-1 and TRBJ1-2; D unclear. The length of the CDR3 is 14 residues. Trimming removed 3 bases at V and 9 bases at J, with 17 bases between. From germline, CDR1 is MGHDK and CDR2 SYGVNS. The CDR3 sequence: CASSESALSVSYTF. The CDR3 DNA reads as TGTGCCAGCAGTGAGTCGGCCCTTTCCGTTAGCTACACCTTC.

This clone turned up a few times. Written as DNA, the CDR3 is TGTGCCAGTAGTTTAGCGGGAACCAGTTGGGAGCAGTTCTTC. It specifies CASSLAGTSWEQFF. This chain connects TRBV19 to TRBJ2-1, with 8 bases aligning to TRBD2. This CDR3 region has 14 residues. The V gene end was trimmed by 5 bases and the J gene end by 10 bases; junction bases not matched to a gene: 10. The germline gives CDR1 LNHDA, CDR2 SQIVND (reference sequence).

Only a few counts were recorded for this clone. The genes are TRBV7-9 and TRBJ2-7; D perhaps matches TRBD2 (7 bases). Germline assignment: CDR1 SEHNR and CDR2 FQNEAQ (reference sequence). The CDR3 is 14 amino acids. The V gene lost 5 bases and the J gene lost 3 bases, with 14 bases spanning the gap. The CDR3 here is CASSPDGGLYEQYF. CDR3 nucleotide sequence: TGTGCCAGCAGCCCTGACGGGGGGCTCTACGAGCAGTACTTC. Using reference TRBV7-9 and TRBJ2-7 for the parts outside the CDR3, the full variable domain is DTGVSQNPRHKITKRGQNVTFRCDPISEHNRLYWYRQTLGQGPEFLTYFQNEAQLEKSRLLSDRFSAERPKGSFSTLEIQRTEQGDSAMYLCASSPDGGLYEQYFGPGTRLTVT.

The chain has TRBV6-5 and TRBJ1-2; weak D call: TRBD1 (6 bases). The germline CDR1 and CDR2 sequences are MNHEY and SVGAGI. There are 16 residues in the CDR3. V lost 2 bases to trimming and J lost 4 bases, with 17 bases between them. The CDR3 bases are TGTGCCAGCAGTTACCCTAACAGGGCGGAGGGCTATGGCTACACCTTC. As protein: CASSYPNRAEGYGYTF.